What follows are 7 T cell receptor beta chains derived from one specimen sequenced in a study of blood T cell repertoires in COVID-19 (dated by TCRdb to between 2020 and 2021). The protocol used for the library was the immunoSEQ multiplex PCR assay. Entries here come from immuneACCESS through TCRdb and include only in-frame sequences with V and J called. Some clones fail to appear in such tables; in the studies checked, an unresolved V gene covers under half of the shortfall, and the cause of the remainder is unknown. The sample includes 200,000 to 250,000 clones, with roughly 84% observed a single time. The biggest ten clones account for 6.8% of the sample. The specimen was PBMCs or T cells enriched from blood (not recorded which). The receptors were sampled from a woman in her thirties or forties who had recovered from COVID-19.

The chain recombines TRBV11-3 with TRBJ2-1; D gene ambiguous. The germline V and J ends were trimmed by 5 bases and 2 bases, with 16 bases remaining between them. Germline V lookup: CDR1 SGHNT, CDR2 YENEEA. This CDR3 is built from 16 residues. The CDR3 DNA sequence: TGTGCCAGCAGCCCCCGGAGCTCGGTAACCTACAATGAGCAGTTCTTC. Translated, it gives CASSPRSSVTYNEQFF.

The rearrangement joins TRBV19 to TRBJ2-1; D perhaps matches TRBD2 (6 bases). V was cut by 5 bases and J by 5 bases, with 16 bases left in between. The CDR3 loop spans 15 amino acids. In germline, CDR1 is LNHDA, CDR2 SQIVND (reference sequence). CDR3 in DNA: TGTGCCAGTAGTCCCCGAGCTAGCGCAAACAATGAGCAGTTCTTC. Translated: CASSPRASANNEQFF.

CDR3 sequence reads: CASAAGLGYGETQYF. The CDR3 nucleotides read TGTGCCAGCGCAGCGGGGCTGGGTTATGGGGAGACCCAGTACTTC. V is TRBV28 and J is TRBJ2-5, with 7 nucleotides matching TRBD2. CDR3 length equals 15 residues. The J segment lost 5 bases and the V segment lost 8 bases, leaving 14 bases of the junction unmatched. Germline loops: CDR1 MDHEN, CDR2 SYDVKM.

The genes are TRBV10-3 and TRBJ1-1; 8 positions match TRBD1. The junction had 11 bases not matched to a gene; V was cut back by 1 base and J by 7 bases. Germline lookup yields CDR1 ENHRY and CDR2 SYGVKD. The CDR3 consists of 16 residues. CDR3 DNA: TGTGCCATCAGTGAGTTTTCCCCACAGGGGGGCGGTGAAGCTTTCTTT. It encodes CAISEFSPQGGGEAFF.

The CDR3 DNA reads TGTGCCAGCAGTTTAAACAGGGATGGCTACACCTTC. Protein: CASSLNRDGYTF. This chain joins TRBV12-3 or TRBV12-4 and TRBJ1-2; tentatively, D is TRBD1 (6 bases). There are 12 residues in the CDR3. V was clipped by 2 bases and J by 6 bases, with 7 bases between them.

Written as DNA, the CDR3 is TGTGCCAGCAGCTTGTCGGGACTAGAACTCGGTACGCAGTATTTT. Amino acid sequence: CASSLSGLELGTQYF. The genes are TRBV7-9 and TRBJ2-3; 8 nucleotides agree with TRBD2. Per the germline V gene, CDR1 is SEHNR and CDR2 is FQNEAQ (reference sequence). The V gene end was trimmed by 3 bases and the J gene end by 8 bases; junction bases not matched to a gene: 10. The CDR3 loop spans 15 amino acids.

The V and J genes are TRBV2 and TRBJ1-5; D not certain. The V and J ends lost 2 bases and 3 bases respectively, with 11 bases between them. There are 15 residues in the CDR3. Germline lookup yields CDR1 SNHLY and CDR2 FYNNEI. CDR3 sequence: CASSEYRVSNQPQHF. The CDR3 DNA sequence: TGTGCCAGCAGTGAATATCGGGTTTCCAATCAGCCCCAGCATTTT.